One and the same sample provided the 31 T cell receptor beta chains below, sequenced in a study of blood T cell repertoires in COVID-19. TCRdb keeps only in-frame clones here, not all; method: immunoSEQ multiplex PCR. Here the sample spans about 61,000 clones, about 86% being singletons. Sequences were obtained from peripheral blood. Source of these receptors: a human donor in a cohort sampled during active COVID-19.

The chain links TRBV5-1 to TRBJ1-2, with unresolved D. Germline-derived CDR1 and CDR2 are SGHRS and YFSETQ. The CDR3 has 12 residues. Trimming shortened V by 0 bases and J by 8 bases, and 8 bases separated the two germline ends. The CDR3 sequence is CASSLGVGGYTF. The CDR3 region has the DNA TGCGCCAGCAGCTTGGGAGTGGGCGGCTACACCTTC. The full variable domain, completed using reference TRBV5-1 and TRBJ1-2, is KAGVTQTPRYLIKTRGQQVTLSCSPISGHRSVSWYQQTPGQGLQFLFEYFSETQRNKGNFPGRFSGRQFSNSRSEMNVSTLELGDSALYLCASSLGVGGYTFGSGTRLTVV.

The chain employs TRBV27 and TRBJ2-3; D is possibly TRBD1 (6 bases). V was pared by 4 bases and J by 1 base, with 15 bases between. This CDR3 contains 16 residues. Germline-derived CDR1 and CDR2 are MNHEY and SMNVEV (reference sequence). CDR3 DNA: TGTGCCAGCAGTTCAGGACAGAAACGAGGCACAGATACGCAGTATTTT. This sequence encodes CASSSGQKRGTDTQYF.

The rearrangement uses TRBV27 and TRBJ1-1, with D tentatively TRBD1 (6 bases). The CDR3 contains 14 residues. Deletions cut 2 bases from V and 4 bases from J, with 11 bases between. Germline lookup yields CDR1 MNHEY and CDR2 SMNVEV (reference sequence). The CDR3 loop reads CASSLQGRGTEAFF. Here the CDR3 DNA reads TGTGCCAGCAGTTTACAGGGGCGCGGCACTGAAGCTTTCTTT.

The V gene is TRBV18, the J gene TRBJ2-5; TRBD1 matches at 9 bases. Per the germline V gene, CDR1 is KGHSH and CDR2 is LQKENI. V trimming: 5 bases; J trimming: 5 bases; junction bases outside the gene matches: 9. This CDR3 comprises 15 residues. The CDR3 coding sequence is TGTGCCAGCTCATCACTAACAGGGGGCGCGGAGACCCAGTACTTC. It specifies CASSSLTGGAETQYF.

There are a few counts of this clone. The chain carries TRBV19 and TRBJ1-5, with a tentative D call TRBD1 (6 bases). The germline V gene encodes CDR1 LNHDA and CDR2 SQIVND (reference sequence). The CDR3 totals 15 residues. Trimming left V 1 base short and J 5 bases short, with 12 bases between. The CDR3 loop is CASSIGADRYQPQHF. The CDR3 bases are TGTGCCAGTAGTATAGGAGCGGACAGATATCAGCCCCAGCATTTT.

The chain recombines TRBV7-2 with TRBJ2-1; TRBD1 matches 10 bases. V gave up 6 bases and J gave up 5 bases; unmatched junction bases: 7. The CDR3 loop spans 15 amino acids. Germline CDR1 reads SGHTA; CDR2 reads FQGNSA. The CDR3 sequence is CASRSGTGVNNEQFF. CDR3 sequence (DNA): TGTGCCAGCAGATCCGGGACAGGGGTTAACAATGAGCAGTTCTTC.

This chain uses TRBV7-2 with TRBJ2-5, with 7 bases lining up with TRBD2. The CDR3 spans 16 residues. V trimming: 1 base; J trimming: 4 bases; junction bases outside the gene matches: 9. From germline, CDR1 is SGHTA and CDR2 FQGNSA. As DNA, the CDR3 is TGTGCCAGCAGCTTAGGGGTGACTAGCCGGAGAGAGACCCAGTACTTC. Its protein is CASSLGVTSRRETQYF.

The chain combines TRBV10-1 with TRBJ1-5, with TRBD1 matching over 7 bases. The J segment lost 8 bases and the V segment lost 6 bases, leaving 7 bases of the junction unmatched. The CDR3 has 13 amino acids. Germline V lookup: CDR1 WNHNN, CDR2 SYGVQD (reference sequence). CDR3 sequence reads: CASSQGQLEPQHF. For the CDR3, the DNA is TGCGCCAGCAGCCAGGGACAGTTGGAGCCCCAGCATTTT.

This clone has only one observation. This rearrangement joins TRBV12-2 to TRBJ2-6; the tabulated D call, TRBD1, remains unverified against the DNA. TRBV12-2 is a pseudogene locus. The CDR3 runs to 21 residues. DNA for the CDR3: TGTGCAAGTCGCTTAGACCCTTACAGGGGACAGAAGAGCTCTGGGGCCAACGTCCTGACTTTC. Translating gives CASRLDPYRGQKSSGANVLTF.

This chain links TRBV28 with TRBJ2-1; 11 nucleotides line up with TRBD2. The CDR3 has 17 amino acids. Trimming took 2 bases from V and 6 from J; bases not matched to a gene: 9. Germline CDR1 is MDHEN and CDR2 is SYDVKM. CDR3 amino acids: CASSLVLLAGESNEQFF. As DNA, the CDR3 is TGTGCCAGCAGTTTAGTTTTACTAGCGGGAGAGAGCAATGAGCAGTTCTTC.

The chain couples TRBV4-1 to TRBJ2-2, with a tentative D call TRBD2 (5 bases). The ends were cut back, 1 base at V and 4 bases at J, with 10 bases in the middle. From germline, CDR1 is MGHRA and CDR2 YSYEKL. The CDR3 has 15 amino acids. The DNA for the CDR3 is TGCGCCAGCAGCCAAGTGGCCCGGGGCACCGGGGAGCTGTTTTTT. This sequence encodes CASSQVARGTGELFF.

This sequence joins TRBV11-3 and TRBJ2-7; D possibly corresponds to TRBD2 (6 bases). The CDR3 has 13 amino acids. Germline CDR1 and CDR2: SGHNT and YENEEA. V was trimmed by 3 bases and J by 4 bases, leaving 10 bases between them. CDR3 sequence: CASSLGGRYEQYF. CDR3 nucleotides: TGTGCCAGCAGCTTGGGGGGAAGGTACGAGCAGTACTTC.

The chain joins TRBV5-4 to TRBJ2-7, with a possible D match to TRBD2 (6 bases). Trimming took 5 bases from V and 3 from J, leaving 18 bases between them. Per the germline V gene, CDR1 is SGHNT and CDR2 is YYREEE (reference sequence). CDR3 length: 15 amino acids. This CDR3 is CASSSGLKLYYEQYF. CDR3 coding DNA: TGTGCCAGCAGTTCAGGACTAAAACTTTACTACGAGCAGTACTTC.

The chain employs TRBV27 and TRBJ1-1; 7 nucleotides agree with TRBD1. J was trimmed by 1 base and V by 5 bases; bases with no gene match: 13. Per germline, CDR1 MNHEY and CDR2 SMNVEV (reference sequence). This CDR3 spans 17 amino acids. The CDR3 loop is CASSTGVSVGRNTEAFF. In DNA form, the CDR3 reads TGTGCCAGCAGTACAGGGGTAAGCGTGGGGAGGAACACTGAAGCTTTCTTT.

The rearrangement joins TRBV7-7 to TRBJ1-1; perhaps TRBD1 as D (6 bases). V shed 1 base and J shed 4 bases, with 7 bases lying between them. This CDR3 spans 13 amino acids. Per germline, CDR1 SSHAT and CDR2 FNYEAQ (reference sequence). CDR3 loop: CASSLEGGTEAFF. CDR3 nucleotides: TGTGCCAGCAGCTTAGAAGGGGGCACTGAAGCTTTCTTT.

This clone came up a few times. The chain joins TRBV28 to TRBJ2-3; D gene uncertain. V lost 3 bases and J 5 bases, leaving 3 bases between the germline ends. The CDR3 contains 11 residues. CDR1 and CDR2 from the germline V gene are MDHEN and SYDVKM. The CDR3 protein is CASSFLDTQYF. The CDR3 DNA reads TGTGCCAGCAGTTTCTTAGATACGCAGTATTTT.

The rearrangement links TRBV27 to TRBJ2-7; D not certain. The V and J ends lost 2 bases and 1 base respectively, with 6 bases between them. This CDR3 has 13 amino acids. Per the germline V gene, CDR1 is MNHEY and CDR2 is SMNVEV (reference sequence). The CDR3 region is CASSLTLSYEQYF. CDR3 DNA sequence: TGTGCCAGCAGTTTAACTCTTTCCTACGAGCAGTACTTC.

This sequence joins TRBV4-1 and TRBJ1-6; 11 bases are shared with TRBD1. The CDR3 is 16 residues long. Losses at the gene ends were 1 base for V and 7 bases for J; bases not matched to a gene: 3. Germline assignment: CDR1 MGHRA and CDR2 YSYEKL. CDR3 in DNA: TGCGCCAGCAGCCAAGGGACAGGGGGCTCGAATTCACCCCTCCACTTT. It is translated as CASSQGTGGSNSPLHF.

The J gene is TRBJ2-6, the V gene TRBV6-5; D not certain. The CDR3 totals 13 residues. V lost 7 bases and J 0 bases, leaving 4 bases between the germline ends. Per the germline V gene, CDR1 is MNHEY and CDR2 is SVGAGI. CDR3 bases: TGTGCCAGCACTTTCTCTGGGGCCAACGTCCTGACTTTC. Protein sequence: CASTFSGANVLTF.

CDR3 sequence: CASTPQGGTVYEQYF. CDR3 sequence (DNA): TGTGCCAGCACCCCCCAGGGCGGAACCGTCTACGAGCAGTACTTC. The rearrangement joins TRBV6-2 or TRBV6-3 to TRBJ2-7, with D maybe TRBD1 (5 bases). This CDR3 is 15 amino acids long. Germline lookup yields CDR1 MNHEY and CDR2 SVGEGT. Trimming pared 7 bases from V and 3 bases from J, leaving 19 bases between.

The chain employs TRBV7-9 and TRBJ2-3, with TRBD2 identical over 11 bases. The germline CDR1 and CDR2 sequences are SEHNR and FQNEAQ (reference sequence). This CDR3 region has 16 residues. J gave up 1 base and V 5 bases, and 5 bases lay outside the gene matches. The chain's CDR3 is CASSRGTSGRTDTQYF. The CDR3 nucleotides are TGTGCCAGCAGCCGTGGGACTAGCGGACGCACAGATACGCAGTATTTT.

This clone appeared a single time. The chain joins TRBV10-2 to TRBJ1-2, with D maybe TRBD1 (6 bases). Germline V gives CDR1 WSHSY, CDR2 SAAADI. Trimming removed 2 bases from V and 3 bases from J, with 7 bases in between. The CDR3 loop spans 13 amino acids. The CDR3 spells CASSERTDYGYTF. The CDR3 region has the DNA TGCGCCAGCAGTGAGCGGACAGACTATGGCTACACCTTC.

The chain employs TRBV6-5 and TRBJ2-1; 10 positions agree with TRBD2. After removal of 6 bases from V and 5 bases from J, the junction contained 7 bases not matched to a gene. The V gene's germline CDR1 is MNHEY and CDR2 SVGAGI. The CDR3 has 15 residues. CDR3 coding DNA: TGTGCCAGCAGGTCTCTAGCGGGAGCCAACAATGAGCAGTTCTTC. Translation gives CASRSLAGANNEQFF.

The chain joins TRBV7-8 to TRBJ1-5, with D perhaps matching TRBD1 (5 bases). V was trimmed by 2 bases and J by 4 bases, leaving 12 bases between them. CDR1 is SGHVS and CDR2 is FQNEAQ in the germline V gene. The CDR3 contains 15 residues. DNA of the CDR3: TGTGCCAGCAGCTTAATAAATGCAGGGAATCAGCCCCAGCATTTT. Translating gives CASSLINAGNQPQHF.

The chain employs TRBV6-1 and TRBJ2-7; possible D gene TRBD2, 6 bases. V gave up 3 bases and J gave up 9 bases, with 12 bases separating them. CDR1 and CDR2 from the germline V gene are MNHNS and SASEGT. The CDR3 spans 12 residues. The CDR3 here is CASSDGRKAQYF. The CDR3 bases are TGTGCCAGCAGTGATGGGAGGAAGGCGCAGTACTTC.

CDR3 loop: CAWSVTYNQPQHF. CDR3 DNA: TGTGCCTGGAGTGTAACCTACAATCAGCCCCAGCATTTT. The chain employs TRBV30 and TRBJ1-5; D unclear. Between the trimmed V and J ends, which lost 0 bases and 3 bases, there was a span of 6 bases. CDR3 size: 13 residues. The germline V gene encodes CDR1 GTSNPN and CDR2 SVGIG (reference sequence). The full variable domain, with the rest looked up from reference TRBV30 and TRBJ1-5, is SQTIHQWPATLVQPVGSPLSLECTVEGTSNPNLYWYRQAAGRGLQLLFYSVGIGQISSEVPQNLSASRPQDRQFILSSKKLLLSDSGFYLCAWSVTYNQPQHFGDGTRLSIL.

The chain joins TRBV24-1 to TRBJ2-3; a weak D match, TRBD1 (6 bases). There are 14 residues in the CDR3. Trimming took off 12 bases at V and 6 bases at J, with 21 bases between the two ends. The germline CDR1 and CDR2 sequences are KGHDR and SFDVKD. The CDR3 region has the DNA TGTGCCTCCGCCACCACCAGGGGTGGGGATACGCAGTATTTT. Residues: CASATTRGGDTQYF.

The chain couples TRBV7-9 to TRBJ1-2; D uncertain. Germline CDR1 is SEHNR and CDR2 is FQNEAQ (reference sequence). The CDR3 length is 12 residues. Trimming shortened V by 8 bases and J by 3 bases, and 10 bases separated the two germline ends. The CDR3 sequence: CASVDFDYGYTF. DNA for the CDR3: TGTGCCAGCGTCGACTTTGACTATGGCTACACCTTC.

The genes are TRBV29-1 and TRBJ1-1; the D gene is possibly TRBD1 (5 bases). CDR3 length: 11 residues. The V and J ends lost 7 bases and 9 bases respectively, with 15 bases between them. CDR1 SQVTM and CDR2 ANQGSEA come from the germline V gene. CDR3 protein: CSERSGRQAFF. In DNA, the CDR3 is TGCAGCGAAAGGTCAGGGAGGCAAGCTTTCTTT.

This rearrangement joins TRBV4-2 to TRBJ2-2; TRBD2 matches at 10 bases. The germline CDR1 and CDR2 sequences are LGHNA and YNFKEQ. This CDR3 region has 17 residues. V lost 0 bases and J lost 5; bases outside the gene matches: 6. The CDR3 DNA follows: TGTGCCAGCAGCCAAGATGCAGCGGGAGGGCCGACCGGGGAGCTGTTTTTT. Its translation is CASSQDAAGGPTGELFF.

The rearrangement links TRBV19 to TRBJ1-1; D gene ambiguous. Per the germline V gene, CDR1 is LNHDA and CDR2 is SQIVND (reference sequence). The CDR3 contains 12 residues. The ends were cut back, 3 bases at V and 3 bases at J, with 5 bases in the middle. This CDR3 reads CASSMRDTEAFF. In DNA form, the CDR3 reads TGTGCCAGTAGTATGAGGGACACTGAAGCTTTCTTT.